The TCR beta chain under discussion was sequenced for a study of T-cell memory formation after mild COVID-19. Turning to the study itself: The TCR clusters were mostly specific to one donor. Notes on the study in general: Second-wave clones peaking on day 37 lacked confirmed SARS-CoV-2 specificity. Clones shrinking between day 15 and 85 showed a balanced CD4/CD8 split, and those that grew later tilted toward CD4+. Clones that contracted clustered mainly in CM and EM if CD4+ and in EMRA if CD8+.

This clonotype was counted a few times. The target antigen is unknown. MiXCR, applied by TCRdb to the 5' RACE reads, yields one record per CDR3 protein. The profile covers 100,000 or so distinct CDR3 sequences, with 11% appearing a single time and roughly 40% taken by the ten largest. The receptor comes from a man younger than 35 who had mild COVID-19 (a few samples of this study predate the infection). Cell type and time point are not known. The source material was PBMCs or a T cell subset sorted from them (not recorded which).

The CDR3 DNA is TGTGCCAGCAGCGTAGGGACAGGGCTATATCAGCAGTTCTTC. This gives the protein CASSVGTGLYQQFF. V is TRBV9 and J is TRBJ2-1; 8 positions agree with TRBD1. Germline CDR1 is SGDLS and CDR2 is YYNGEE. The CDR3 extends over 14 amino acids. Germline trimming cut 0 bases from V and 11 bases from J; bases unmatched to any gene: 7.